The source of this T cell receptor beta chain is a study of blood T cell repertoires in COVID-19. Sequencing used immunoSEQ multiplex PCR; TCRdb keeps in-frame clones, though not all of them. The sample comprises under 250,000 clones, about four fifths of which are singletons, and 1.3% rests with the top ten. V gave up 7 bases and J gave up 4 bases, with 11 bases separating them. The length of the CDR3 is 13 residues. CDR1 is MDHEN and CDR2 is SYDVKM in the germline V gene. Sequencing was performed on PBMCs or T cells enriched from blood (not recorded which). The V and J genes are TRBV28 and TRBJ1-5, with a tentative D call TRBD1 (5 bases). The TCR sequence derives from a woman aged 40 to 50 with acute COVID-19. The CDR3 coding sequence is TGTGCCAGCACCAGGGTACCAAATCAGCCCCAGCATTTT. The encoded protein is CASTRVPNQPQHF.